The following is a TCR beta chain sequence with its context. Its cognate antigen is unknown. The test was conducted at deep level. TCRdb's copy holds only in-frame clones and misses some; the assay was immunoSEQ multiplex PCR. The top ten clones hold about 1.8% of a sample with 650,000 to 750,000 clones, 72% of them seen once. These data originate in a study of shared clonotypes between healthy human individuals. Turning to the study itself: Researchers drew samples from two women and three men aged 18 to 49. CD4 naive and memory got three plates each, CD8 naive two, CD8 memory one.

Study findings and constraints: Shared across a few donors were about 4.8% of the naive CD4 clonotypes.

The CDR3 has 13 amino acids. V dropped 6 bases and J dropped 3 bases, with 11 bases sitting between them. Germline V CDR1 and CDR2: ENHRY, SYGVKD. The sample taken for sequencing was memory CD4+ T cells sorted from blood. The subset here: CD45RA-negative fraction. The V call is TRBV10-3, the J call TRBJ1-1, with D tentatively TRBD1 (6 bases). This TCR derives from a woman aged 25 to 39 in good health. The CDR3 DNA reads TGTGCCATCAGCACCGGACAGTACACTGAAGCTTTCTTT. Translated: CAISTGQYTEAFF.